The 15 T cell receptor beta chains in this list originate from one sample, sequenced in a study of shared clonotypes between healthy human individuals. Method: immunoSEQ multiplex PCR; TCRdb's copy keeps in-frame clones and lacks some. The sample yields under 1,900,000 clones, 97% to 99% seen once. Sequenced material: naive CD4+ T cells sorted from blood. Specified subset: CD45RA+ positively selected. The receptors here all came from a man aged 25 to 40 in good health.

This chain connects TRBV18 to TRBJ2-2; D is unclear. Germline assignment: CDR1 KGHSH and CDR2 LQKENI. V was pared by 2 bases and J by 3 bases, with 10 bases between. CDR3 size: 15 residues. The CDR3 loop is CASSPKGSYTGELFF. The CDR3 bases are TGTGCCAGCTCACCAAAGGGTTCGTACACCGGGGAGCTGTTTTTT.

The J gene is TRBJ2-1, the V gene TRBV28; 11 bases agree with TRBD2. The germline gives CDR1 MDHEN, CDR2 SYDVKM. This CDR3 comprises 15 residues. V lost 4 bases, J lost 1 base, and 0 bases stayed unmatched. CDR3 bases: TGTGCCAGCAGTTCTAGCGGGAGGTCCTACAATGAGCAGTTCTTC. Residues: CASSSSGRSYNEQFF.

The genes are TRBV7-8 and TRBJ1-1; D may be TRBD1 (5 bases). Germline values: CDR1 SGHVS, CDR2 FQNEAQ. Deletions cut 5 bases from V and 3 bases from J, with 16 bases between. This CDR3 region has 15 residues. The CDR3 DNA reads as TGTGCCAGCAGCGAGAACAGGCGCCCGGACACTGAAGCTTTCTTT. Amino acids: CASSENRRPDTEAFF.

The chain links TRBV6-5 to TRBJ2-7; D remains ambiguous. Deletions cut 5 bases from V and 3 bases from J, with 17 bases between. Germline-derived CDR1 and CDR2 are MNHEY and SVGAGI. This CDR3 is built from 15 residues. The CDR3 region has the DNA TGTGCCAGCAGTCCTCGGCTCATCGATATCTACGAGCAGTACTTC. This gives the protein CASSPRLIDIYEQYF.

V is TRBV28 and J is TRBJ2-1; TRBD2 might be the D (5 bases). The germline V gene encodes CDR1 MDHEN and CDR2 SYDVKM. This CDR3 comprises 14 residues. The V gene lost 5 bases and the J gene lost 6 bases, with 14 bases spanning the gap. CDR3: CASSLTPRGNEQFF. The CDR3 DNA is TGTGCCAGCAGTCTTACCCCTCGGGGCAATGAGCAGTTCTTC. The full variable domain, completed using reference TRBV28 and TRBJ2-1, is DVKVTQSSRYLVKRTGEKVFLECVQDMDHENMFWYRQDPGLGLRLIYFSYDVKMKEKGDIPEGYSVSREKKERFSLILESASTNQTSMYLCASSLTPRGNEQFFGPGTRLTVL.

The V gene is TRBV5-1, the J gene TRBJ2-7; D ambiguous. V lost 0 bases to trimming and J lost 3 bases, with 7 bases between them. The CDR3 runs 13 residues. The germline gives CDR1 SGHRS, CDR2 YFSETQ. The CDR3, as DNA: TGCGCCAGCAGCTTGGGTGGGGACTACGAGCAGTACTTC. Protein: CASSLGGDYEQYF.

This sequence joins TRBV6-1 and TRBJ1-5; possibly TRBD1 for D (5 bases). Trimming pared 7 bases from V and 4 bases from J, leaving 17 bases between. Germline V gene lookup returns CDR1 MNHNS and CDR2 SASEGT. The CDR3 is 15 residues long. CDR3 sequence: CASTPERGRNQPQHF. CDR3 DNA sequence: TGTGCCAGCACCCCGGAGAGGGGCCGGAATCAGCCCCAGCATTTT.

The rearrangement uses TRBV10-3 and TRBJ1-1; 7 bases match TRBD1. After removal of 6 bases from V and 1 base from J, the junction contained 2 bases not matched to a gene. The germline CDR1 and CDR2 sequences are ENHRY and SYGVKD. The CDR3 contains 13 residues. The CDR3 here is CAIRDRTNTEAFF. Here the CDR3 DNA reads TGTGCCATCAGGGACAGGACGAACACTGAAGCTTTCTTT.

V is TRBV7-3 and J is TRBJ1-1; 7 bases align to TRBD1. V lost 2 bases, J lost 6 bases, and 3 bases stayed unmatched. Per germline, CDR1 SGHTA and CDR2 FQGTGA. This CDR3 contains 13 residues. The CDR3 protein is CASSLLGQAEAFF. As DNA, the CDR3 is TGTGCCAGCAGCTTATTAGGACAGGCTGAAGCTTTCTTT.

This chain joins TRBV14 and TRBJ1-1, with D possibly being TRBD1 (5 bases). V lost 3 bases and J lost 1, with 15 bases in between. The germline V gene encodes CDR1 SGHDN and CDR2 FVKESK. The CDR3 loop spans 16 amino acids. The CDR3 DNA follows: TGTGCCAGCAGCCAGCTCGTGCGGGGGAGGAACACTGAAGCTTTCTTT. Translating gives CASSQLVRGRNTEAFF. The full variable domain, completed using reference TRBV14 and TRBJ1-1, is EAGVTQFPSHSVIEKGQTVTLRCDPISGHDNLYWYRRVMGKEIKFLLHFVKESKQDESGMPNNRFLAERTGGTYSTLKVQPAELEDSGVYFCASSQLVRGRNTEAFFGQGTRLTVV.

V and J are TRBV28 and TRBJ2-3; D unresolved. The CDR3 length is 14 residues. V was clipped by 4 bases and J by 7 bases, with 15 bases between them. Germline V gene lookup returns CDR1 MDHEN and CDR2 SYDVKM. The CDR3 DNA is TGTGCCAGCAGTTCCCCGGATAAAACAAATACGCAGTATTTT. Translating it yields CASSSPDKTNTQYF. Using reference TRBV28 and TRBJ2-3 for the parts outside the CDR3, the full variable domain is DVKVTQSSRYLVKRTGEKVFLECVQDMDHENMFWYRQDPGLGLRLIYFSYDVKMKEKGDIPEGYSVSREKKERFSLILESASTNQTSMYLCASSSPDKTNTQYFGPGTRLTVL.

The rearrangement links TRBV11-2 to TRBJ2-1; D call uncertain. CDR1 is SGHAT and CDR2 is FQNNGV in the germline V gene. Trimming pared 0 bases from V and 0 bases from J, leaving 9 bases between. The CDR3 has 16 amino acids. This chain's CDR3 is CASSLDKSNSYNEQFF. In DNA form, the CDR3 reads TGTGCCAGCAGCTTAGATAAATCCAACTCCTACAATGAGCAGTTCTTC.

The chain couples TRBV11-2 to TRBJ1-4; weak D call: TRBD1 (6 bases). The germline V gene encodes CDR1 SGHAT and CDR2 FQNNGV. The V end was cut by 5 bases, the J end by 8 bases, with 21 bases between. This CDR3 comprises 16 residues. CDR3 DNA sequence: TGTGCCAGCAGCCCCAGGGACACCCTAAAGGACGAAAAACTGTTTTTT. Translated: CASSPRDTLKDEKLFF.

This clone was seen a single time. This CDR3 is also generated by other DNA sequences in the sample. The rearrangement uses TRBV7-9 and TRBJ2-2; D possibly uses TRBD1 or TRBD2 (5 bases each). The V and J ends lost 5 bases and 6 bases respectively, with 10 bases between them. The CDR3 covers 13 residues. Germline CDR1 SEHNR, CDR2 FQNEAQ (reference sequence). The CDR3 region is CASSPRGAGELFF. The CDR3 DNA reads TGTGCCAGCAGCCCCCGAGGGGCCGGGGAGCTGTTTTTT.

To note about this clone: Additional DNA sequences in this sample encode the identical CDR3. The chain uses TRBV5-1 and TRBJ2-3; D is undetermined. This CDR3 has 13 amino acids. Germline CDR1 and CDR2: SGHRS and YFSETQ. Trimming stripped 0 bases from V and 3 bases from J, with 5 bases between. The CDR3 loop is CASSLVPTDTQYF. CDR3 DNA sequence: TGCGCCAGCAGCTTGGTCCCGACAGATACGCAGTATTTT.